One and the same sample provided the 5 T cell receptor beta chains below, sequenced in a study of CD8 T cells in ankylosing spondylitis. TCRdb called the 5' RACE reads again in MiXCR, with one record for every CDR3 protein. Among about 130,000 distinct CDR3 sequences, more than 9.5% were seen once, and the ten largest hold around 4.1%. The sequencing input was blood, either unsorted or a sorted T cell fraction (not recorded which). These receptors originate from a female donor with ankylosing spondylitis or in good health (not recorded which).

The table lists this clonotype with a few counts. The gene calls are TRBV5-4 and TRBJ2-4; the D gene is possibly TRBD1 (5 bases). Trimming removed 0 bases at V and 3 bases at J, with 7 bases between. The CDR3 contains 14 residues. CDR1 and CDR2 from the germline V gene are SGHNT and YYREEE (reference sequence). The DNA for the CDR3 is TGTGCCAGCAGCTTGGCAGGGAACAAAAACATTCAGTACTTC. Translating it yields CASSLAGNKNIQYF.

Note on this clonotype: This may arise from a read error, as a much more abundant clone is one base away. Without the conserved terminal phenylalanine or tryptophan, this CDR3 likely stems from a read error. The chain recombines TRBV7-2 with TRBJ1-5; TRBD1 agrees at 8 bases. V trimming: 5 bases; J trimming: 2 bases; junction bases outside the gene matches: 8. The CDR3 totals 16 residues. Germline lookup yields CDR1 SGHTA and CDR2 FQGNSA. CDR3 in DNA: TGTGCCAGCAGCCTCTACGGACAGGGCCGCAATCAGCCCCAGCATTAT. Translation gives CASSLYGQGRNQPQHY.

This clonotype was counted many times. V usage is TRBV10-3 and J usage is TRBJ1-5; the D is unclear. V gave up 3 bases and J gave up 4 bases, with 10 bases separating them. The CDR3 consists of 14 residues. The germline V gene has CDR1 ENHRY and CDR2 SYGVKD. CDR3 in DNA: TGTGCCATCAGTGATGGGCCTCCTAATCAGCCCCAGCATTTT. Translated, it gives CAISDGPPNQPQHF.

The table lists this clonotype with many counts. The chain combines TRBV28 with TRBJ1-2; weak D call: TRBD1 (5 bases). Looked up from germline, CDR1 is MDHEN and CDR2 is SYDVKM. V dropped 7 bases and J dropped 5 bases, with 11 bases sitting between them. This CDR3 region has 12 residues. This CDR3 reads CASTDSQYGYTF. CDR3 DNA: TGTGCCAGCACCGACAGCCAGTATGGCTACACCTTC.

This clonotype appeared many times. This chain links TRBV7-2 with TRBJ2-2; D unresolved. V lost 3 bases to trimming and J lost 7 bases, with 12 bases between them. This CDR3 has 14 amino acids. Germline CDR1 reads SGHTA; CDR2 reads FQGNSA. The CDR3 DNA is TGTGCCAGCAGCTTCGGCGAGTTCATCGGGGAGCTGTTTTTT. Protein: CASSFGEFIGELFF.